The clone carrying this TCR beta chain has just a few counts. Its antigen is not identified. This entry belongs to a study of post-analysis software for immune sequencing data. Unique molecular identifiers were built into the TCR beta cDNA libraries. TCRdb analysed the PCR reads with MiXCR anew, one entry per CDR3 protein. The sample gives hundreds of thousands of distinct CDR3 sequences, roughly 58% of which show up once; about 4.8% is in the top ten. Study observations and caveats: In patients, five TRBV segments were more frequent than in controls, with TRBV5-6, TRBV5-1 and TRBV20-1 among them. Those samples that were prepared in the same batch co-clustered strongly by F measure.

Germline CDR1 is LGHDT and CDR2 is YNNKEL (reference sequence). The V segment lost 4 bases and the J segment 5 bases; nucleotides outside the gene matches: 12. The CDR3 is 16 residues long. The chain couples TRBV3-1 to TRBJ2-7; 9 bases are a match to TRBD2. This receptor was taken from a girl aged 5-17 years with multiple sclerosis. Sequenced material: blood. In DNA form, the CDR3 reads TGTGCCAGCAGCCTTGGTGTGCTAGCGGGAATAGACGAGCAGTACTTC. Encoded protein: CASSLGVLAGIDEQYF.